This T cell receptor beta chain came from a study of T cell responses to AZD1222 COVID-19 vaccine. The germline CDR1 and CDR2 sequences are SGHNT and YENEEA. This CDR3 has 16 residues. V lost 2 bases and J 0 bases, leaving 11 bases between the germline ends. The data were produced by immunoSEQ multiplex PCR, yet TCRdb's version contains in-frame clones alone and is incomplete. The sample lists over 95,000 clones, approximately 84% seen once, with about 14% in the top ten. This TCR was sampled from an adult who received the AZD1222 COVID-19 vaccine. The sequencing here drew on peripheral blood, taken 28 days after the second AZD1222 dose. The chain couples TRBV11-3 to TRBJ2-4, with D perhaps matching TRBD1 (5 bases). The CDR3 region is CASSLRATVAKNIQYF. The CDR3, as DNA: TGTGCCAGCAGCTTAAGGGCGACAGTAGCCAAAAACATTCAGTACTTC.